The rows below give T cell receptor beta chains drawn from one sample of a study of blood T cell repertoires in COVID-19. Profiled with immunoSEQ multiplex PCR; TCRdb holds only in-frame clones, not every one. Here the sample spans about 100,000 clones, approximately 80% being singletons. Sequencing was performed on peripheral blood. Receptor source: a woman in her sixties or seventies with acute or convalescent COVID-19. Each CDR3 is given with its conserved first and last residue. Fields, in order: V gene, CDR3 length, clone size, J gene, D gene, CDR3 DNA, CDR3 protein. A D gene is named only where the DNA matches it firmly. The listing skips clone size in some rows; elsewhere it reads once, few, many or a size class.

TRBV5-1,12,NA,TRBJ1-2,NA,TGCGCCAGCAGCCCGGAGGGCTATGGCTACACCTTC,CASSPEGYGYTF
TRBV5-1,12,NA,TRBJ2-1,NA,TGCGCCAGCAATGGGATGGGGCATGAGCAGTTCTTC,CASNGMGHEQFF
TRBV21-1,13,NA,TRBJ2-7,NA,TGTGCCAGCAGCAAAGGGACGGACAGAGAGCAGTACTTC,CASSKGTDREQYF
TRBV9,14,NA,TRBJ1-1,TRBD1,TGTGCCAGCAGCGTAGCAGGGGGGAGCACTGAAGCTTTCTTT,CASSVAGGSTEAFF
TRBV5-5,11,NA,TRBJ1-1,NA,TGTGCCAGCAGCCGGAACACTGAAGCTTTCTTT,CASSRNTEAFF
TRBV7-2,15,few,TRBJ2-2,TRBD1,TGTGCCAGCAGCTTAGCTACAGGGGGCACCGGGGAGCTGTTTTTT,CASSLATGGTGELFF
TRBV6-4,14,NA,TRBJ1-1,NA,TGTGCCAGCAGTGAGGCACATGTGAACACTGAAGCTTTCTTT,CASSEAHVNTEAFF
TRBV19,16,NA,TRBJ1-5,TRBD1,TGTGCCAGTAGTATATCGACAGGGGGCCCCAATCAGCCCCAGCATTTT,CASSISTGGPNQPQHF
TRBV21-1,15,few,TRBJ2-1,NA,TGTGCCAGCAGCAAAGGGGACAGGGGGTACAATGAGCAGTTCTTC,CASSKGDRGYNEQFF
TRBV11-2,15,NA,TRBJ2-1,NA,TGTGCCAGCAGCTTAGATAACGGAGGGTACGATGAGCAGTTCTTC,CASSLDNGGYDEQFF
TRBV4-1,14,NA,TRBJ2-3,TRBD2,TGCGCCAGCAGCCAACAGCGGGGGCTAGATACGCAGTATTTT,CASSQQRGLDTQYF
TRBV18,15,NA,TRBJ2-6,NA,TGTGCCAGCTCACCTATGGAGGCCGGGGCCAACGTCCTGACTTTC,CASSPMEAGANVLTF
TRBV19,12,NA,TRBJ1-1,TRBD1,TGTGCCAGTAATACCGCAGGGGGGGAAGCTTTCTTT,CASNTAGGEAFF
TRBV2,16,NA,TRBJ1-3,NA,TGTGCCAGCAGTGGAAGCGGCCTGTTCGCTGGAAACACCATATATTTT,CASSGSGLFAGNTIYF
TRBV2,13,NA,TRBJ1-1,NA,TGTGCCAGCAGTCAGGGGTTGAACACTGAAGCTTTCTTT,CASSQGLNTEAFF
TRBV3-1/TRBV3-2,15,NA,TRBJ2-3,NA,TGTGCCAGCAGCCCCATCTCGAAAGTAGCGGATACGCAGTATTTT,CASSPISKVADTQYF
TRBV19,14,NA,TRBJ1-3,NA,TGTGCCAGTAGTATCGGAGCCTCTGGAAACACCATATATTTT,CASSIGASGNTIYF
TRBV5-1,14,once,TRBJ2-3,NA,TGCGCCAGCAGCTTGTCGGGGAGCGTAGATACGCAGTATTTT,CASSLSGSVDTQYF
TRBV6-5,14,NA,TRBJ1-2,NA,TGTGCCAGCAGTTACTCGAACACTATCTATGGCTACACCTTC,CASSYSNTIYGYTF
TRBV18,13,NA,TRBJ2-7,NA,TGTGCCAGCTCACCACGAGGACTGGACGAGCAGTACTTC,CASSPRGLDEQYF
TRBV11-2,14,NA,TRBJ2-7,TRBD1,TGTGCCAGCACCCCCCTGACAGGGGCCCACGAGCAGTACTTC,CASTPLTGAHEQYF
TRBV2,13,NA,TRBJ1-2,NA,TGTGCCAGCAGTGAATATGAGGAAGGCCGTCGCACCTTC,CASSEYEEGRRTF
TRBV14,13,few,TRBJ2-1,NA,TGTGCCAGCAACCTCAGGGGAGTGGGTGAGCAGTTCTTC,CASNLRGVGEQFF
TRBV6-6,16,NA,TRBJ2-2,TRBD1,TGTGCCAGCAGTTTGCGGGACAGGGGGCGGGTCGGGGAGCTGTTTTTT,CASSLRDRGRVGELFF
TRBV6-1,15,NA,TRBJ1-6,TRBD1,TGTGCCAGCAGTGAACCGGGACAGGTCAGATCACCCCTCCACTTT,CASSEPGQVRSPLHF
TRBV15,16,few,TRBJ2-7,TRBD2,TGTGCCACCAGCTACCGTAGCGGGAGCCTCTCCTACGAGCAGTACTTC,CATSYRSGSLSYEQYF
TRBV19,13,NA,TRBJ1-1,NA,TGTGCCAGTAGTATAGGGGGCGGCACTGAAGCTTTCTTT,CASSIGGGTEAFF
TRBV5-5,14,NA,TRBJ2-5,TRBD1,TGTGCCAGCAGCAAACCGGGACAGGGGGAGACCCAGTACTTC,CASSKPGQGETQYF
TRBV9,15,NA,TRBJ2-7,TRBD2,TGTGCCAGCAGCGTTGATAGCGGGAATGCCTACGAGCAGTACTTC,CASSVDSGNAYEQYF
TRBV10-3,15,NA,TRBJ1-4,NA,TGTGCCATCAGTGAGGAGGAACAGGCGGGGGAAAAACTGTTTTTT,CAISEEEQAGEKLFF
TRBV7-2,17,NA,TRBJ2-2,TRBD2,TGTGCCAGCAGCCCTAGACTAGCGGGGCTCAACACCGGGGAGCTGTTTTTT,CASSPRLAGLNTGELFF
TRBV5-1,16,NA,TRBJ2-4,TRBD1,TGCGCCAGCAGCTTGGACAGGGGTGGGGGCAAAAACATTCAGTACTTC,CASSLDRGGGKNIQYF
TRBV5-6,13,NA,TRBJ2-1,NA,TGTGCCAGCAGCTTGGTTAGCTCCAATGAGCAGTTCTTC,CASSLVSSNEQFF
TRBV19,17,NA,TRBJ1-1,TRBD1,TGTGCCAGTAGTGGTTTCAGAGACAGGGGGGGAACATCTGAAGCTTTCTTT,CASSGFRDRGGTSEAFF
TRBV18,17,NA,TRBJ1-4,NA,TGTGCCAGCTCACCCTCCGGGACATCCGCAACTAATGAAAAACTGTTTTTT,CASSPSGTSATNEKLFF
TRBV6-5,15,NA,TRBJ1-5,TRBD1,TGTGCCAGCAGGGGACAGGGGTTTGGCAATCAGCCCCAGCATTTT,CASRGQGFGNQPQHF
TRBV18,14,NA,TRBJ1-4,NA,TGTGCCAGCTCACCACAGGACTCTGGCGAAAAACTGTTTTTT,CASSPQDSGEKLFF
TRBV7-6,15,NA,TRBJ2-5,TRBD2,TGTGCCAGCAGCTTGAGAAGCGGGGGAGGGGAGACCCAGTACTTC,CASSLRSGGGETQYF
TRBV7-2,12,NA,TRBJ1-2,NA,TGTGCCAGCAGGACGACAGGTGGAGGAGACACCTTC,CASRTTGGGDTF
TRBV4-3,15,NA,TRBJ2-1,NA,TGCGCCAGCAGCCTTTCAACGGGGTTCTACAATGAGCAGTTCTTC,CASSLSTGFYNEQFF
TRBV5-1,14,NA,TRBJ2-7,TRBD2,TGCGCCAGCAGCCCGCGGGGGGGGAACTACGAGCAGTACTTC,CASSPRGGNYEQYF